This is a list of T cell receptor beta chains from one sample in a study of regulatory T cells in long-lasting Graves disease. Via MiXCR, TCRdb re-called the multiplex PCR reads, giving one row per CDR3 protein. Of a few hundred thousand distinct CDR3 sequences in the sample, 20% to 25% were seen once. The sample was peripheral blood mononuclear cells (PBMCs), taken when the disease was refractory, from a patient treated with antithyroid drugs. These receptors came from a female donor with Graves disease. Both conserved end residues are part of each CDR3. The D gene is left open where the match is weak. Only some rows state a clone size, as once, few, many or a class for expanded clones.

v_gene	d_gene	abundance	j_gene	CDR3aa	CDR3nt
TRBV7-9	-	-	TRBJ2-2	CASSSGATGELFF	TGTGCCAGCAGCTCGGGAGCCACCGGGGAGCTGTTTTTT
TRBV9	-	few	TRBJ2-5	CASAPRNFQETQYF	TGTGCCAGCGCCCCGAGGAACTTCCAAGAGACCCAGTACTTC
TRBV28	-	-	TRBJ2-1	CASSGEGRVVNEQFF	TGTGCCAGCAGTGGTGAAGGCCGGGTGGTTAATGAGCAGTTCTTC
TRBV2	TRBD2	-	TRBJ2-1	CASRSGLAGNEQFF	TGTGCCAGCAGAAGTGGACTAGCGGGCAATGAGCAGTTCTTC
TRBV29-1	-	many	TRBJ1-5	CSVAEVGLGQPQHF	TGCAGCGTGGCTGAGGTAGGTCTCGGTCAGCCCCAGCATTTT
TRBV7-9	-	-	TRBJ1-1	CASSLAGTAFF	TGTGCCAGCAGCTTAGCGGGGACGGCTTTCTTT
TRBV7-2	TRBD1	once	TRBJ2-2	CASSLGTGAGELFF	TGTGCCAGCAGCTTAGGGACAGGGGCCGGGGAGCTGTTTTTT
TRBV19	-	-	TRBJ2-2	CASSPGRGEGGELFF	TGTGCCAGTAGTCCAGGGAGAGGAGAGGGCGGGGAGCTGTTTTTT
TRBV30	-	many	TRBJ2-7	CAWSEAYEQYF	TGTGCCTGGAGTGAAGCCTACGAGCAGTACTTC
TRBV14	TRBD1	-	TRBJ1-2	CASSQMGTGKRGYTF	TGTGCCAGCAGCCAAATGGGGACAGGGAAGCGTGGCTACACCTTC
TRBV3-1	-	many	TRBJ2-7	CASSQAQGEVYEQYF	TGTGCCAGCAGCCAAGCGCAGGGGGAGGTCTACGAGCAGTACTTC
TRBV7-2	-	few	TRBJ2-6	CASSPELERFSGANVLTF	TGTGCCAGCAGCCCGGAGCTCGAGCGTTTCTCTGGGGCCAACGTCCTGACTTTC
TRBV5-4	-	-	TRBJ2-5	CTSSAEALQETQYF	TGTACCAGCAGCGCCGAGGCCTTACAAGAGACCCAGTACTTC
TRBV10-3	TRBD1	few	TRBJ2-7	CATRQGTGIYEQYF	TGTGCCACCCGCCAGGGGACAGGAATCTACGAGCAGTACTTC
TRBV18	-	few	TRBJ1-6	CASSISRTDSPLHF	TGTGCCAGCTCCATATCTCGGACAGATTCACCCCTCCACTTT
TRBV7-2	-	many	TRBJ1-1	CASSAGSQPNTEAFF	TGTGCCAGCAGCGCAGGGTCGCAGCCGAACACTGAAGCTTTCTTT
TRBV11-2	TRBD1	many	TRBJ2-7	CASSLGPGQGKGFWYEQYF	TGTGCCAGCAGCTTAGGACCGGGACAGGGAAAAGGGTTTTGGTACGAGCAGTACTTC
TRBV20-1	TRBD2	-	TRBJ2-5	CSASDRGRALETQYF	TGCAGTGCTAGTGATCGGGGGAGGGCCCTAGAGACCCAGTACTTC
TRBV18	TRBD2	-	TRBJ2-7	CASSRTSGEYEQYF	TGTGCCAGCTCACGGACTAGCGGAGAATACGAGCAGTACTTC
TRBV27	TRBD1	-	TRBJ2-1	CASSLLGTDNEQFF	TGTGCCAGCAGTTTACTGGGGACAGACAATGAGCAGTTCTTC
TRBV19	TRBD1	few	TRBJ2-5	CASNPQVLGTGVRRWQETQYF	TGTGCCAGTAACCCCCAGGTCCTCGGGACAGGGGTGAGACGGTGGCAAGAGACCCAGTACTTC
TRBV5-6	-	few	TRBJ2-2	CASSNPGGELFF	TGTGCCAGCAGCAACCCGGGAGGGGAGCTGTTTTTT
TRBV27	-	-	TRBJ2-1	CASSEGIEQFF	TGTGCCAGCAGTGAGGGGATTGAGCAGTTCTTC
TRBV7-9	-	-	TRBJ2-7	CASSLAQTAGEQYF	TGTGCCAGCAGCTTGGCACAGACTGCAGGGGAGCAGTACTTC
TRBV7-9	-	few	TRBJ2-7	CASSSPPGSYEQYF	TGTGCCAGCAGCTCACCCCCCGGTTCCTACGAGCAGTACTTC
TRBV4-2	TRBD1	-	TRBJ1-1	CASSQPPGQGMSTEAFF	TGTGCCAGCAGCCAACCTCCGGGACAGGGGATGAGCACTGAAGCTTTCTTT
TRBV7-9	-	-	TRBJ2-2	CASSLAAGRIGELFF	TGTGCCAGCAGCTTAGCAGCGGGTAGGATCGGGGAGCTGTTTTTT
TRBV7-9	TRBD2	-	TRBJ2-1	CASSLATSGSHEQFF	TGTGCCAGCAGCTTAGCGACTAGCGGGAGCCATGAGCAGTTCTTC
TRBV4-1	TRBD1	-	TRBJ1-5	CASSLPTGGAPQHF	TGCGCCAGCAGCCTACCCACAGGGGGCGCGCCCCAGCATTTT
TRBV28	TRBD1	many	TRBJ1-2	CASSLLTGTGSLLYGYTF	TGTGCCAGCAGTTTGCTGACCGGGACAGGGAGCCTGCTGTATGGCTACACCTTC
TRBV11-1	TRBD1	many	TRBJ1-1	CASSPGTAWGGAFF	TGTGCCAGCAGCCCCGGGACAGCGTGGGGAGGAGCTTTCTTT
TRBV28	-	many	TRBJ2-7	CASSSSYRVPSSYEQYF	TGTGCCAGCAGTTCGAGTTACCGGGTCCCAAGCTCCTACGAGCAGTACTTC
TRBV11-2	-	many	TRBJ2-7	CASTPAIAETYEQYF	TGTGCCAGCACCCCCGCCATAGCGGAAACCTACGAGCAGTACTTC
TRBV9	-	-	TRBJ2-3	CASSVGLGDTQYF	TGTGCCAGCAGCGTAGGTCTGGGAGATACGCAGTATTTT
TRBV30	-	many	TRBJ1-1	CAWSPHDWGEAFF	TGTGCCTGGAGTCCCCACGATTGGGGTGAAGCTTTCTTT
TRBV28	-	many	TRBJ2-2	CASSGTPSNTGELFF	TGTGCCAGCTCCGGGACACCCTCGAACACCGGGGAGCTGTTTTTT
TRBV13	TRBD1	-	TRBJ1-1	CASRRVGQRFQAFF	TGTGCCAGCAGGAGAGTGGGACAGCGGTTTCAAGCTTTCTTT
TRBV20-1	TRBD2	-	TRBJ2-7	CSARGGLAGSYEQYF	TGCAGTGCTAGGGGGGGGCTAGCGGGCTCCTACGAGCAGTACTTC
TRBV4-2	TRBD1	few	TRBJ2-4	CASSQEGGQDIQYF	TGTGCCAGCAGCCAAGAAGGGGGACAGGATATTCAGTACTTC
TRBV6-5	TRBD1	-	TRBJ2-2	CASSSGQGYFTGELFF	TGTGCCAGCAGTTCCGGACAGGGTTATTTCACCGGGGAGCTGTTTTTT
TRBV7-2	-	many	TRBJ2-2	CASRPSGTGELFF	TGTGCCAGCAGACCCTCGGGCACCGGGGAGCTGTTTTTT
TRBV28	-	many	TRBJ2-5	CASSWTSTGLQETQYF	TGTGCCAGCAGTTGGACATCCACAGGCCTGCAAGAGACCCAGTACTTC
TRBV20-1	-	-	TRBJ2-5	CSAGDRVYQETQYF	TGCAGTGCCGGTGATAGGGTGTACCAAGAGACCCAGTACTTC
TRBV28	TRBD1	-	TRBJ2-4	CASSLSSRPGQGAENIQYF	TGTGCCAGCAGTTTATCTAGTCGTCCGGGACAGGGGGCCGAAAACATTCAGTACTTC
TRBV28	-	few	TRBJ1-1	CASIPVPNTEAFF	TGTGCCAGCATTCCCGTTCCGAACACTGAAGCTTTCTTT
TRBV3-1	-	few	TRBJ2-5	CASSQVNQETQYF	TGTGCCAGCAGCCAAGTGAATCAAGAGACCCAGTACTTC
TRBV2	-	many	TRBJ2-5	CASSEGGGVWETQYF	TGTGCCAGCAGTGAAGGTGGGGGAGTCTGGGAGACCCAGTACTTC
TRBV7-9	-	-	TRBJ2-4	CASSLGGGQDLAKNIQYF	TGTGCCAGCAGCTTAGGGGGAGGACAAGATCTAGCCAAAAACATTCAGTACTTC
TRBV9	TRBD1	-	TRBJ2-7	CASSPSSWTGSYEQYF	TGTGCCAGCAGCCCCTCCTCGTGGACAGGGTCCTACGAGCAGTACTTC
TRBV15	-	many	TRBJ1-4	CATSRDKYAERPNEKLFF	TGTGCCACCAGCAGAGATAAGTATGCAGAACGACCTAATGAAAAACTGTTTTTT
TRBV19	-	-	TRBJ1-2	CASSLRGTPQIDGYTF	TGTGCCAGTAGTCTCCGGGGGACCCCACAGATCGATGGCTACACCTTC
TRBV27	-	few	TRBJ1-4	CASSHGTRNEKLFF	TGTGCCAGCAGCCACGGGACGAGAAATGAAAAACTGTTTTTT
TRBV7-2	-	few	TRBJ1-1	CASSTNSVMNTEAFF	TGTGCCAGCAGCACAAACAGCGTGATGAACACTGAAGCTTTCTTT
TRBV28	-	few	TRBJ2-1	CASSLVVAAQGESYNEQFF	TGTGCCAGCAGTTTGGTAGTAGCGGCTCAAGGGGAGTCCTACAATGAGCAGTTCTTC
TRBV12-3/TRBV12-4	TRBD1	many	TRBJ1-1	CASITRGLNTEAFF	TGTGCCAGCATTACCAGGGGGCTAAACACTGAAGCTTTCTTT
TRBV5-1	-	few	TRBJ1-4	CASSTRASNEKLFF	TGCGCCAGCAGCACCAGGGCTTCTAATGAAAAACTGTTTTTT
TRBV19	-	-	TRBJ1-1	CASSPRGRGTEAFF	TGTGCCAGCAGCCCCAGGGGTCGTGGGACTGAAGCTTTCTTT
TRBV30	-	many	TRBJ1-4	CAWSQNQRAKLFF	TGTGCCTGGAGCCAAAACCAGAGGGCTAAACTGTTTTTT
TRBV10-3	-	few	TRBJ2-2	CAISDRGSGELFF	TGTGCCATCAGTGATAGGGGGTCCGGGGAGCTGTTTTTT
TRBV6-2/TRBV6-3	TRBD2	-	TRBJ2-7	CASTYWPSGPSEQYF	TGTGCCAGCACCTACTGGCCTAGCGGGCCCTCGGAGCAGTACTTC